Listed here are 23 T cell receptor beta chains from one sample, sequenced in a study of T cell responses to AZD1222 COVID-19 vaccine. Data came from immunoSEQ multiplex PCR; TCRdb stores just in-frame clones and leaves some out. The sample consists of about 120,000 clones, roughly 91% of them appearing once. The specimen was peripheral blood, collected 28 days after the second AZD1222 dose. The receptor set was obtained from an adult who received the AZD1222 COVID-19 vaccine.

The CDR3 is CASSALPDTEAFF. For the CDR3, the DNA is TGTGCCAGCAGCGCCCTCCCGGACACTGAAGCTTTCTTT. This rearrangement joins TRBV7-2 to TRBJ1-1, with D unclear. Germline V lookup: CDR1 SGHTA, CDR2 FQGNSA. Between the trimmed V and J ends, which lost 5 bases and 3 bases, there was a span of 10 bases. This CDR3 region has 13 residues.

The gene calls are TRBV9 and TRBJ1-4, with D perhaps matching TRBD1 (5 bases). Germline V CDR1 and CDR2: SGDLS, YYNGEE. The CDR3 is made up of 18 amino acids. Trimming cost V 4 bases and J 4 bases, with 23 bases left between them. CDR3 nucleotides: TGTGCCAGCAGCCCATCCCCGAGAAGCCCCGGGGGTAATGAAAAACTGTTTTTT. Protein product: CASSPSPRSPGGNEKLFF.

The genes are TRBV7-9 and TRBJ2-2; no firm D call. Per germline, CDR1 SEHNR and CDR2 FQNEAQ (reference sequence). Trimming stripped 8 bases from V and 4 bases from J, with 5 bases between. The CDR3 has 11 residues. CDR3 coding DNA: TGTGCCAGCCCGCTCACCGGGGAGCTGTTTTTT. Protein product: CASPLTGELFF.

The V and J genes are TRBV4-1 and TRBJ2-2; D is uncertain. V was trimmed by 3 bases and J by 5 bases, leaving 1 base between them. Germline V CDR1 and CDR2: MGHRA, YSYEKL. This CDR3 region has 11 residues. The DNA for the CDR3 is TGCGCCAGCAGCCAGACCGGGGAGCTGTTTTTT. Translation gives CASSQTGELFF.

CDR3 loop: CASSPGDRGTYEQYF. DNA for the CDR3: TGTGCCAGCAGTCCTGGGGACAGGGGCACCTACGAGCAGTACTTC. This chain connects TRBV28 to TRBJ2-7; 10 positions match TRBD1. Trimming removed 5 bases from V and 2 bases from J; junction bases left unmatched: 6. Germline V gene sequence: CDR1 MDHEN, CDR2 SYDVKM. The CDR3 is 15 residues long. Based on the CDR3 plus reference TRBV28 and TRBJ2-7, the full variable domain is DVKVTQSSRYLVKRTGEKVFLECVQDMDHENMFWYRQDPGLGLRLIYFSYDVKMKEKGDIPEGYSVSREKKERFSLILESASTNQTSMYLCASSPGDRGTYEQYFGPGTRLTVT.

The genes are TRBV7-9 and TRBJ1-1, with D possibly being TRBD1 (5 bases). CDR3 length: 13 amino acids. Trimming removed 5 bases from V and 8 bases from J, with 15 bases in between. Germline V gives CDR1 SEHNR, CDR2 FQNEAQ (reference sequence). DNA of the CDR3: TGTGCCAGCAGCCAAGAGGGGAACCGGGAAGCTTTCTTT. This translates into CASSQEGNREAFF.

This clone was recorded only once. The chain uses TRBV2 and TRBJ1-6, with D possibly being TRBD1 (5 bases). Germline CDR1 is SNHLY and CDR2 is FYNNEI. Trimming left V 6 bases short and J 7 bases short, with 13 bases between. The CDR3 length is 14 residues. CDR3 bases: TGTGCCAGCAGGGCCAGGGCGACAAATTCACCCCTCCACTTT. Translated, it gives CASRARATNSPLHF.

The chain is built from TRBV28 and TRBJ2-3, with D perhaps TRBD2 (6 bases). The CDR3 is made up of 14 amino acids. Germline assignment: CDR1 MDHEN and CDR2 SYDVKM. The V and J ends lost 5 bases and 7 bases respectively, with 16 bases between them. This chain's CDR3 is CASSILLRGHTQYF. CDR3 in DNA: TGTGCCAGCAGTATCCTCTTGCGGGGCCATACGCAGTATTTT.

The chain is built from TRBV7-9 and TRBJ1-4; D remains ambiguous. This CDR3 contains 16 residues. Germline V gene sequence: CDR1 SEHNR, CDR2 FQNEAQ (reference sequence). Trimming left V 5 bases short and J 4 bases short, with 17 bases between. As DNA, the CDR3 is TGTGCCAGCAGCCCCTCGCCCCATATCCTTAATGAAAAACTGTTTTTT. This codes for CASSPSPHILNEKLFF.

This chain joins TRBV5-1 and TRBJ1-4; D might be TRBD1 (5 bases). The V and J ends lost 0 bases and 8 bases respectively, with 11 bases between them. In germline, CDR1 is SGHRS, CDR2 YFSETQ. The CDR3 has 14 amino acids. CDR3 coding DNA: TGCGCCAGCAGCTTGGCCCGGCAGGGCGAAAAACTGTTTTTT. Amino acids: CASSLARQGEKLFF.

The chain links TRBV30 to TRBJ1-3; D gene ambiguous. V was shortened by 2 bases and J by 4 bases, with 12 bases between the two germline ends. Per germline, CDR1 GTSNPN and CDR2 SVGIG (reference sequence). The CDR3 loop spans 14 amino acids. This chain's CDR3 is CAWSNGVEGNTIYF. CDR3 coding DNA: TGTGCCTGGAGTAATGGGGTGGAGGGAAACACCATATATTTT.

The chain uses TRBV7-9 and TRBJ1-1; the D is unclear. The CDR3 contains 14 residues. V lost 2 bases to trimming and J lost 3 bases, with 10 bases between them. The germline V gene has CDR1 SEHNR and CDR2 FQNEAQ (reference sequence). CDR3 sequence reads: CASSLRDGDTEAFF. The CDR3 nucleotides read TGTGCCAGCAGCTTAAGGGATGGTGACACTGAAGCTTTCTTT. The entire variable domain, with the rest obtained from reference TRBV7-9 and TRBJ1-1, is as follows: DTGVSQNPRHKITKRGQNVTFRCDPISEHNRLYWYRQTLGQGPEFLTYFQNEAQLEKSRLLSDRFSAERPKGSFSTLEIQRTEQGDSAMYLCASSLRDGDTEAFFGQGTRLTVV.

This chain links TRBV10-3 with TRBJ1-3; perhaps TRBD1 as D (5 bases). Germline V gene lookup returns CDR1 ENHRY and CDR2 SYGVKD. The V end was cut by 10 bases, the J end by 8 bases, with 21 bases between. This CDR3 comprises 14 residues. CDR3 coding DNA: TGTGCCACCCAGCCCCGGACGCAAGGGGACACCATATATTTT. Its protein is CATQPRTQGDTIYF.

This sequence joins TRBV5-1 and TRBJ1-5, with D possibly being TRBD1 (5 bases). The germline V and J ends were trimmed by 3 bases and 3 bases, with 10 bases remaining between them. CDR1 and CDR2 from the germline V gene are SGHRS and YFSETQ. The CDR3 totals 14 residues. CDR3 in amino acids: CASSSEGPNQPQHF. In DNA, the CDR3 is TGCGCCAGCAGCTCCGAGGGGCCCAATCAGCCCCAGCATTTT.

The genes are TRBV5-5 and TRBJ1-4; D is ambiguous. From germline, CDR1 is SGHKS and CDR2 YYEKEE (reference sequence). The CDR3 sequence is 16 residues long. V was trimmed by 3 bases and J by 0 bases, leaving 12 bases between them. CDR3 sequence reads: CASSSTIVATNEKLFF. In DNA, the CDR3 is TGTGCCAGCAGCTCCACAATAGTTGCAACTAATGAAAAACTGTTTTTT.

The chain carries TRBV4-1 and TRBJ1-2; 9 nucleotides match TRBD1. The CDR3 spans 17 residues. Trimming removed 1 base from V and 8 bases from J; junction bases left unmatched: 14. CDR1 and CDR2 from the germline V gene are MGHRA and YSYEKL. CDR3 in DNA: TGCGCCAGCAGCCAAGGTGGCCCGGGGACAGGGAGTTGGGGCTACACCTTC. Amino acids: CASSQGGPGTGSWGYTF.

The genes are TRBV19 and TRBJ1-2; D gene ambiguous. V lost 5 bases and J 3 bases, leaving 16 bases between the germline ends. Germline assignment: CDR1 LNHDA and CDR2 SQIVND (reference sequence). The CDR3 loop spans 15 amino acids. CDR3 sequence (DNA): TGTGCCAGTAGTGCGAGGAACCTAGCCCACTATGGCTACACCTTC. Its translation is CASSARNLAHYGYTF. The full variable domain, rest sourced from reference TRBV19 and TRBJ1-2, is DGGITQSPKYLFRKEGQNVTLSCEQNLNHDAMYWYRQDPGQGLRLIYYSQIVNDFQKGDIAEGYSVSREKKESFPLTVTSAQKNPTAFYLCASSARNLAHYGYTFGSGTRLTVV.

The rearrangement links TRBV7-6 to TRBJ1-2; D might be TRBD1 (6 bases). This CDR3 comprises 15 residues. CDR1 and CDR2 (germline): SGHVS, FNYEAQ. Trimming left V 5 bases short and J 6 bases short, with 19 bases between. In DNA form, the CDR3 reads TGTGCCAGCAGCCAAAGGACAGCCACTGGGGATGGCTACACCTTC. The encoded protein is CASSQRTATGDGYTF.

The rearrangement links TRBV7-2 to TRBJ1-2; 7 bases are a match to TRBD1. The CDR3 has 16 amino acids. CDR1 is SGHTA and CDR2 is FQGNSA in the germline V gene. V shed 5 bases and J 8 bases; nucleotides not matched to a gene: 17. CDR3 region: CASSPSGRRQGGGYTF. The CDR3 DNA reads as TGTGCCAGCAGCCCTAGTGGCCGTAGACAGGGTGGGGGCTACACCTTC.

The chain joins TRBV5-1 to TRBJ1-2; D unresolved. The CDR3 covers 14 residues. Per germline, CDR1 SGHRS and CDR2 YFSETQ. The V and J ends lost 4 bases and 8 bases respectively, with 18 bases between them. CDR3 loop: CASSPSPSGEGYTF. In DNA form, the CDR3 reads TGCGCCAGCAGCCCCTCCCCGAGTGGTGAGGGCTACACCTTC.

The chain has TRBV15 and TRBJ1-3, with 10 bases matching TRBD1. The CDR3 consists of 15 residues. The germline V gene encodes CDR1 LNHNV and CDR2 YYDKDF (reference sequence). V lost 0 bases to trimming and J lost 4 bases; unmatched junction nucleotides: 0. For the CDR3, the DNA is TGTGCCACCAGCAGAGAGGACAGGGGGGGAAACACCATATATTTT. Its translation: CATSREDRGGNTIYF.

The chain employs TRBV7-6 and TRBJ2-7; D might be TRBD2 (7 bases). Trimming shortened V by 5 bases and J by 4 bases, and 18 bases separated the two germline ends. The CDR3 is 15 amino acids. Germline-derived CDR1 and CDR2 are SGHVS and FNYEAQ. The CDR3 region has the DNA TGTGCCAGCAGCCCGACCGGGGGGACACTGTACGAGCAGTACTTC. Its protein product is CASSPTGGTLYEQYF.

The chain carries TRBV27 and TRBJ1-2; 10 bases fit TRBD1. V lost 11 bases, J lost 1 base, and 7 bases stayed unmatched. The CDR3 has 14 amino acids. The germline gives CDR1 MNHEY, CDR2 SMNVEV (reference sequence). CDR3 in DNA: TGTGCCTCGGCCCGGACAGGGGGTAACTATGGCTACACCTTC. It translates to CASARTGGNYGYTF.